This TCR beta chain originates from a study of T cells in Graves' hyperthyroidism and ophthalmopathy. Study-wide findings and caveats: Most expanded thyroid clonotypes above 0.001 also appeared in blood. For ophthalmopathy, model prediction preceded onset by a median approximately 6 months.

This clonotype has a handful of counts. Its antigen is not identified. Germline CDR1 SEHNR, CDR2 FQNEAQ (reference sequence). The germline V and J ends were trimmed by 3 bases and 8 bases, with 19 bases remaining between them. This CDR3 is 15 amino acids long. Hyperthyroidism of Graves' type that showed no ophthalmopathy progression within 18 months was stable. Cells are PBMCs isolated from 10 ml of fresh blood. RNA transcripts served as the template for amplifying TCR beta CDR3 regions. When the TCR CDR3 underwent first-round RT-PCR, the HTBI primer set was used. From the multiplex PCR reads, TCRdb called clonotypes with MiXCR, one entry per CDR3 protein. The data hold approximately 410,000 distinct CDR3 sequences, with roughly 15% observed a single time.

This TCR was recovered from a woman younger than 30 with Graves' hyperthyroidism. V gene TRBV7-9 combines with J gene TRBJ1-2, with no clear D. Sequencing was performed on blood. The CDR3 sequence: CASSFSGQTRTGYTF. As DNA, the CDR3 is TGTGCCAGCAGCTTTAGCGGGCAGACAAGGACGGGCTACACCTTC.